This T cell receptor (beta chain) was recorded in a study of PD-1 blockade in classical Hodgkin lymphoma. Whole-study findings and limits: At C4D1, TCR diversity had climbed significantly for CD4+ cells, though not for CD8+ cells. Before treatment, complete responders showed about the same diversity as newly diagnosed patients. In newly diagnosed patients, baseline TCR diversity was reportedly below that of healthy donors.

Trimming at V came to 4 bases and at J to 4 bases, leaving 12 bases not matched to a gene. The V gene's germline CDR1 is MNHEY and CDR2 SVGAGI. This CDR3 is built from 16 residues. Turning to this clone: Its target is not known.

This table comes from immunoSEQ multiplex PCR, and its TCRdb copy is limited to in-frame clones, with some not included. Seen here are 57,000 or so clones, 70% to 90% observed once, and the top ten hold more than 8%. Time point described: cycle 4 day 1 (C4D1), after more than five weeks of nivolumab. All trial patients relapsed after autologous stem cell transplantation. The patients, who had relapsed/refractory classical Hodgkin lymphoma, achieved best responses of complete response, partial response or progressive disease. The sequences come from peripheral blood mononuclear cells (PBMCs), collected before the fourth cycle of nivolumab. The chain links TRBV6-5 to TRBJ1-2; TRBD1 matches at 7 bases. This receptor was taken from a human donor with classical Hodgkin lymphoma. CDR3 sequence reads: CASSSSGGGGAYGYTF. The CDR3 DNA sequence: TGTGCCAGCAGTTCCTCTGGTGGAGGGGGCGCCTATGGCTACACCTTC.